This T cell receptor (beta chain) comes out of a study of T cells after yellow fever vaccination. Study-wide findings and caveats: A small share of clonotypes appeared in both CD4 and CD8 compartments.

Ten or more counts support this clonotype. Its antigen is unknown. Using its own MiXCR run on the 5' RACE reads, TCRdb lists one record per CDR3 protein. The table shows hundreds of thousands of distinct CDR3 sequences, with less than 4.5% occurring only once. CDR3 length: 13 residues. Trimming took 1 base from V and 4 from J, leaving 10 bases between them. CDR1 SQVTM and CDR2 ANQGSEA come from the germline V gene. The clonotype comes from a man aged 18 to 30 who received the YFV17D yellow fever vaccine. Sequencing was performed on PBMCs, taken on the day of the yellow fever booster vaccination. The chain uses TRBV29-1 and TRBJ2-5, with D possibly being TRBD1 or TRBD2 (6 bases each). The DNA for the CDR3 is TGCAGCGTTGAAGTAGGGGGGACAGAGACCCAGTACTTC. Translation: CSVEVGGTETQYF.